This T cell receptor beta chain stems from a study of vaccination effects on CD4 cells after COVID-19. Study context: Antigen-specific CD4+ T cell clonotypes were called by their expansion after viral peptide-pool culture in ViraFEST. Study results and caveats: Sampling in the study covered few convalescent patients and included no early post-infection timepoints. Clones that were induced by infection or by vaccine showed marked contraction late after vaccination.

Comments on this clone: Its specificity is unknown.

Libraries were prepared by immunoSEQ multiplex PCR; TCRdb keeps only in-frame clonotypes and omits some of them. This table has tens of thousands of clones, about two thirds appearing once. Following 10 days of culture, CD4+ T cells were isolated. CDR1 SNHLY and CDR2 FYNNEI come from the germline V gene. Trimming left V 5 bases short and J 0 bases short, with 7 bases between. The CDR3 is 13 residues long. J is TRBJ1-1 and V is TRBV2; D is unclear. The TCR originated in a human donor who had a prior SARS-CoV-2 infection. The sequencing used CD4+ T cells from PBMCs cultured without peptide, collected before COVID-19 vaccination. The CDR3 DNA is TGTGCCAGCAGTTGGACGGTGAACACTGAAGCTTTCTTT. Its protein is CASSWTVNTEAFF.